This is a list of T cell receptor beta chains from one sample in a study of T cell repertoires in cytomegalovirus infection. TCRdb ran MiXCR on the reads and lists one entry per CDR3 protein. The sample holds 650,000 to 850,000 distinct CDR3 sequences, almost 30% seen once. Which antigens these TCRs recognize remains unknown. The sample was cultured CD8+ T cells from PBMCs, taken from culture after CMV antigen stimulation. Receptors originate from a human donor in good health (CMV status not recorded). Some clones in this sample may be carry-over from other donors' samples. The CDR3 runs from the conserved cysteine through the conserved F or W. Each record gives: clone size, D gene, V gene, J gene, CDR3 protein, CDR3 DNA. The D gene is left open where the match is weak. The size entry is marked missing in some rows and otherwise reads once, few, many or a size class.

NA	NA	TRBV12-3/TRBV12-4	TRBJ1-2	CASSSPPGYTF	TGTGCCAGCAGTTCCCCGCCTGGCTACACCTTC
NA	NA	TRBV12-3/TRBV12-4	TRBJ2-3	CASSPLSDTQYF	TGTGCCAGCAGCCCCCTATCAGATACGCAGTATTTT
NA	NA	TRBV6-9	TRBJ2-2	CASGGGDTGELFF	TGTGCCAGCGGGGGTGGGGACACCGGGGAGCTGTTTTTT
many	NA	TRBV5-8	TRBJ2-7	CASSQRQHSYEQYF	TGTGCCAGCTCCCAGAGACAGCACTCCTACGAGCAGTACTTC
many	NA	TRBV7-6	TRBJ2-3	CASSLGRGLTDTQYF	TGTGCCAGCAGCTTAGGACGGGGCCTCACAGATACGCAGTATTTT
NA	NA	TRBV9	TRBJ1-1	CASSVLAGWDTEAFF	TGTGCCAGCAGCGTTCTAGCAGGGTGGGACACTGAAGCTTTCTTT
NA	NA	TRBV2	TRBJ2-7	CASRGGHAGDEQYF	TGTGCCAGCAGGGGGGGCCACGCAGGTGACGAGCAGTACTTC
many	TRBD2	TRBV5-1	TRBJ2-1	CASSQLAGGAYNEQFF	TGCGCCAGCAGTCAACTAGCGGGGGGCGCCTACAATGAGCAGTTCTTC
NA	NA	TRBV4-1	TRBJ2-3	CASSSQAPSTDTQYF	TGCGCCAGCTCCTCTCAAGCCCCTAGCACAGATACGCAGTATTTT
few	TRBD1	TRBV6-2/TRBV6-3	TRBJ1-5	CASRGGQGRISNQPQHF	TGTGCCAGCAGAGGGGGACAGGGGAGGATAAGCAATCAGCCCCAGCATTTT
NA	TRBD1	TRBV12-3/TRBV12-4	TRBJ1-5	CASTDGQGSQPQHF	TGTGCCAGCACCGACGGACAGGGGAGTCAGCCCCAGCATTTT
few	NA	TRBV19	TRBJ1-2	CASSRGDQGHNYGYTF	TGTGCCAGTAGTAGAGGAGATCAGGGACATAACTATGGCTACACCTTC
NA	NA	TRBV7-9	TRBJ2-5	CASTSPGMGETQYF	TGTGCCAGCACCTCGCCGGGGATGGGAGAGACCCAGTACTTC
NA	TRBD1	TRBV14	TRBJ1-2	CASSQGTGPPLNYGYTF	TGTGCCAGCAGCCAAGGGACAGGGCCCCCTTTGAACTATGGCTACACCTTC
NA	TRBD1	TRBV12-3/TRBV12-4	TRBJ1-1	CASRTGVSNTEAFF	TGTGCCAGCAGAACAGGGGTTTCGAACACTGAAGCTTTCTTT
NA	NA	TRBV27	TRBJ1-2	CASSSEDGNYGYTF	TGTGCCAGCAGTTCCGAGGACGGTAACTATGGCTACACCTTC
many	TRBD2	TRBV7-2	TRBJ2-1	CASSNGLAGGPGNEQFF	TGTGCCAGCAGCAACGGACTAGCGGGGGGGCCGGGGAATGAGCAGTTCTTC
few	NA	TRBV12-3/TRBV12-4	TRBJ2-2	CASTPTGSNTGELFF	TGTGCCAGCACTCCGACAGGAAGTAACACCGGGGAGCTGTTTTTT
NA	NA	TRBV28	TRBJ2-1	CASRTRRDYEQFF	TGTGCCAGCAGGACTCGACGGGATTATGAGCAGTTCTTC
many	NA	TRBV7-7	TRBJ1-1	CAIIEGEGLNTEAFF	TGTGCTATCATCGAAGGGGAGGGTCTGAACACTGAAGCTTTCTTT
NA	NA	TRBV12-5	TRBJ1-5	CASGLVQTAPSAQPQHF	TGTGCTAGTGGTTTGGTACAGACAGCCCCATCGGCTCAGCCCCAGCATTTT
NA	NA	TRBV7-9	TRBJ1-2	CASSYESGHRDGGYEDYGYTF	TGTGCCAGCAGCTACGAGTCGGGGCACAGGGATGGCGGGTATGAAGACTATGGCTACACCTTC
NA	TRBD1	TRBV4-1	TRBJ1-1	CASSHQDRGGTEAFF	TGCGCCAGCAGCCATCAGGACAGGGGGGGCACTGAAGCTTTCTTT
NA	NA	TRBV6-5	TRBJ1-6	CASKLVGIDYNSPLHF	TGTGCCAGCAAGTTAGTGGGCATCGACTATAATTCACCCCTCCACTTT
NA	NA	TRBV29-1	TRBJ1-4	CSVEAGVTNEKLFF	TGCAGCGTTGAAGCAGGGGTCACTAATGAAAAACTGTTTTTT
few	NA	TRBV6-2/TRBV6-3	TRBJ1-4	CASSSEKDRLLNEKLFF	TGTGCCAGCAGTTCCGAGAAAGACAGGCTCCTTAATGAAAAACTGTTTTTT
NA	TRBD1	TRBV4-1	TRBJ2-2	CASSHPGQGGNTGELFF	TGCGCCAGCAGCCACCCGGGACAGGGTGGGAACACCGGGGAGCTGTTTTTT
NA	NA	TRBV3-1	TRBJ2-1	CASSFGTREVEQFF	TGTGCCAGCAGCTTCGGGACCAGGGAGGTTGAGCAGTTCTTC
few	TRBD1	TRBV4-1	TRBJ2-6	CASSQDRASSPGANVLTF	TGCGCCAGCAGCCAGGACAGGGCTTCGTCTCCTGGGGCCAACGTCCTGACTTTC